This TCR beta chain was recorded in a study of human T cells and chemical hapten exposure. Looking at the study overall: Upper-back patches of 0.01% DPC were read at 6 days.

The library labeled individual cDNA molecules by adding unique molecular identifiers to them. Original analysis: Sample-level TCR yields exhibited a median of approximately 96,000, with a range of about 20,000 to 690,600. TCRdb passed the RACE reads through MiXCR, listing each CDR3 protein once. The V and J calls here are based on TCRdb, not the publication. The data contain about 250,000 distinct CDR3 sequences, around 7% of them seen just once; the ten biggest clones take up less than 1.5%. This clonotype was recorded many times. Time point: pre-sensitization, week 0. Treatment described: therapeutic diphenylcyclopropenone sensitization with weekly scalp DPC. Germline CDR1 reads SGHTA; CDR2 reads FQGNSA. The CDR3 is 14 residues long. Trimming removed 5 bases at V and 4 bases at J, with 12 bases between.

The specimen comprised whole blood, sampled in connection with sensitization to the hapten diphenylcyclopropenone (DPC). The chain is built from TRBV7-2 and TRBJ1-5; D gene ambiguous. The sequence was collected from a man younger than 35 with alopecia areata. Some clones in this sample may be carry-over from other donors' samples. CDR3 bases: TGTGCCAGCAGCGCTCGACGGGGTAATCAGCCCCAGCATTTT. Its protein product is CASSARRGNQPQHF.